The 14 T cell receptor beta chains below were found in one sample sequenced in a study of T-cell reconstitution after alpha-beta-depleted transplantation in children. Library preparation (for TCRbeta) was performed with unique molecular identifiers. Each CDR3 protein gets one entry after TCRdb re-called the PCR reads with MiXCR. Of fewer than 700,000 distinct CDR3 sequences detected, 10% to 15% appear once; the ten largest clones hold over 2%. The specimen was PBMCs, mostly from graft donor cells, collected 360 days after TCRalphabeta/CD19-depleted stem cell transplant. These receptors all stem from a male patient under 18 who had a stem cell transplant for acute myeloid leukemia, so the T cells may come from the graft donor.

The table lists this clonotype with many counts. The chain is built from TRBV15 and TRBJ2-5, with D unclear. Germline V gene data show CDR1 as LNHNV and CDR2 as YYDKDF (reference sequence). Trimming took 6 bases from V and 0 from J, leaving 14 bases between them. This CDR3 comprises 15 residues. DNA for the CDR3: TGTGCCACCAGGGGATCCGGGCCGTACCAAGAGACCCAGTACTTC. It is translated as CATRGSGPYQETQYF.

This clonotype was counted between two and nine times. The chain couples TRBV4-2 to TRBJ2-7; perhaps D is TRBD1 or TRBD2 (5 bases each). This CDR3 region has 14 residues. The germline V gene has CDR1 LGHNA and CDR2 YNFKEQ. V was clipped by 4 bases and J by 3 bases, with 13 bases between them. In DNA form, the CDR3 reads TGTGCCAGCAGCCCACCGGGACCCCGCTACGAGCAGTACTTC. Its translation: CASSPPGPRYEQYF.

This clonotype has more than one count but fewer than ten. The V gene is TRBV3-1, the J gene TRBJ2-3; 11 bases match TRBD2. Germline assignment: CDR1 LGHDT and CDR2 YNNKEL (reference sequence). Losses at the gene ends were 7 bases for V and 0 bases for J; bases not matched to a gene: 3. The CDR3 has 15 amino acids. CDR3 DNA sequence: TGTGCCAGCACCTGGACTAGCGGGAGCACAGATACGCAGTATTTT. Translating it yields CASTWTSGSTDTQYF.

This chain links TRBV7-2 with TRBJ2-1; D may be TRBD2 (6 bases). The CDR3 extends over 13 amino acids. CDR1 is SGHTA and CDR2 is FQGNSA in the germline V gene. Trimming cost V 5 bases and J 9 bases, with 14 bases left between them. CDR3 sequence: CASSPFGGGEQFF. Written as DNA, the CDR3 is TGTGCCAGCAGCCCATTTGGGGGAGGTGAGCAGTTCTTC. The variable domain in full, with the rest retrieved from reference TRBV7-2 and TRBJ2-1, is GAGVSQSPSNKVTEKGKDVELRCDPISGHTALYWYRQSLGQGLEFLIYFQGNSAPDKSGLPSDRFSAERTGGSVSTLTIQRTQQEDSAVYLCASSPFGGGEQFFGPGTRLTVL.

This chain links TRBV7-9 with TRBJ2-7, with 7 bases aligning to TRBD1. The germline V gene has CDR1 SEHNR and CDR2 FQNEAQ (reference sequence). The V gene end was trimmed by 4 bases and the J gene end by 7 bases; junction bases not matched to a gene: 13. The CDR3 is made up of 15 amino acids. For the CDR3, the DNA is TGTGCCAGCAGCTCACCCGACAGGGTTGGTGAGGAGCAGTACTTC. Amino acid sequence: CASSSPDRVGEEQYF.

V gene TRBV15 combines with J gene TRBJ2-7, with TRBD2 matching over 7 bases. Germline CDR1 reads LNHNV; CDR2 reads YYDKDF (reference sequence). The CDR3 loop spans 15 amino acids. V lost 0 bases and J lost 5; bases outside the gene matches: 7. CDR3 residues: CATSRDASGIDEQYF. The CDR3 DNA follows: TGTGCCACCAGCAGAGATGCCAGCGGGATTGACGAGCAGTACTTC.

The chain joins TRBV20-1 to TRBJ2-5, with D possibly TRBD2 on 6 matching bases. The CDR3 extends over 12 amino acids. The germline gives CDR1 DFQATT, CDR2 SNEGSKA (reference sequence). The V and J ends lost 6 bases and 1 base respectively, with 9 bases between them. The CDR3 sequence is CSAHGGQETQYF. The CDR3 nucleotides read TGCAGTGCCCACGGGGGCCAAGAGACCCAGTACTTC.

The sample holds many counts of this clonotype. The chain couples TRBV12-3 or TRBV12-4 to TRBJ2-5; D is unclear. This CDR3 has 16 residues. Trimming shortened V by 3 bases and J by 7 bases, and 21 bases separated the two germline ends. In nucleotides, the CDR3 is TGTGCCAGCAGTTTCCTTCGAAGCCTCCCTATGGGGACCCAGTACTTC. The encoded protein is CASSFLRSLPMGTQYF.

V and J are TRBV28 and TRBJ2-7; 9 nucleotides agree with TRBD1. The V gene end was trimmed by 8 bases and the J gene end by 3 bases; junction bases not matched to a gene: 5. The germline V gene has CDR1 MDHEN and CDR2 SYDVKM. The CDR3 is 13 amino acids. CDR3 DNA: TGTGCCAGCGGGACAGGGTTCCTCTACGAGCAGTACTTC. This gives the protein CASGTGFLYEQYF.

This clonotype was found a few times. CDR3 in amino acids: CASSLLRQLARTQYF. In DNA, the CDR3 is TGTGCCAGCAGTTTGCTTCGGCAGCTTGCTCGGACCCAGTACTTC. The rearrangement links TRBV28 to TRBJ2-5; the D is unclear. Germline CDR1 reads MDHEN; CDR2 reads SYDVKM. The CDR3 loop spans 15 amino acids. The V end lost 3 bases, the J end lost 7 bases, and 18 bases lay between the germline ends.

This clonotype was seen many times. CDR3 sequence: CASSPGILPPLEQYF. In nucleotides, the CDR3 is TGTGCCAGCAGCCCAGGGATATTACCACCCCTGGAGCAGTACTTC. The chain joins TRBV9 to TRBJ2-7; TRBD1 might be the D (5 bases). Deletions cut 4 bases from V and 7 bases from J, with 21 bases between. CDR1 is SGDLS and CDR2 is YYNGEE in the germline V gene. The CDR3 loop spans 15 amino acids.

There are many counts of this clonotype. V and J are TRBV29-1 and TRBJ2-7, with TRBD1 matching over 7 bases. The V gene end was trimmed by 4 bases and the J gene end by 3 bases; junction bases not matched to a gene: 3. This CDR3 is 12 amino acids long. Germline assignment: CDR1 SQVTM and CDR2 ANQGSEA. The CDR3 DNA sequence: TGCAGCGTTGGGCCAGGGGGCTACGAGCAGTACTTC. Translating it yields CSVGPGGYEQYF.

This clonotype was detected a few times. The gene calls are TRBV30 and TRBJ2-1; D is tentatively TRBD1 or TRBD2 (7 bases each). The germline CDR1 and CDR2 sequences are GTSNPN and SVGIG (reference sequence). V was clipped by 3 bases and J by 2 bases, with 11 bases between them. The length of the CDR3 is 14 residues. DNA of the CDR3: TGTGCCTGGAGCAGGGGGGGAGCCTACAATGAGCAGTTCTTC. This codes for CAWSRGGAYNEQFF.

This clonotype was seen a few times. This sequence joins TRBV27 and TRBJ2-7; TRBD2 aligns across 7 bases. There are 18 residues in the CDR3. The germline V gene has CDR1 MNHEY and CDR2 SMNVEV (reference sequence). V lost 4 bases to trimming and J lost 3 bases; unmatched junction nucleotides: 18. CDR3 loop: CASSSKMNRLAADYEQYF. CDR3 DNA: TGTGCCAGCAGTTCAAAGATGAATAGACTAGCAGCCGACTACGAGCAGTACTTC.